One sample yielded the 29 T cell receptor beta chains listed below, sequenced in a study of cytomegalovirus exposure and HLA in healthy donors. The PCR was carried out with 60 Vbeta primers and 13 Jbeta primers. Produced via immunoSEQ multiplex PCR; TCRdb's table is partial and in-frame only. The sample has roughly 190,000 clones, 79% seen once. The sample comprised PBMCs. All receptors derive from a woman in her 50s in good health and CMV-seronegative.

V gene TRBV11-2 combines with J gene TRBJ2-7, with unresolved D. Trimming removed 1 base from V and 1 base from J, with 8 bases in between. CDR3 length equals 14 residues. In germline, CDR1 is SGHAT, CDR2 FQNNGV. CDR3 sequence: CASSLGASSYEQYF. The CDR3, as DNA: TGTGCCAGCAGCTTAGGGGCCAGTTCCTACGAGCAGTACTTC.

The chain uses TRBV29-1 and TRBJ1-5; 11 nucleotides line up with TRBD1. The CDR3 spans 14 residues. After removal of 5 bases from V and 5 bases from J, the junction contained 5 bases not matched to a gene. CDR1 SQVTM and CDR2 ANQGSEA come from the germline V gene. In DNA, the CDR3 is TGCAGCGTTCGGACAGGGGGCGAGGATCAGCCCCAGCATTTT. This translates into CSVRTGGEDQPQHF. The variable domain in full, completed from reference TRBV29-1 and TRBJ1-5, reads SAVISQKPSRDICQRGTSLTIQCQVDSQVTMMFWYRQQPGQSLTLIATANQGSEATYESGFVIDKFPISRPNLTFSTLTVSNMSPEDSSIYLCSVRTGGEDQPQHFGDGTRLSIL.

This sequence joins TRBV21-1 and TRBJ1-2; the DNA was not compared with TRBD1, the D call given in the table. TRBV21-1 is an annotated pseudogene. CDR3 length: 20 amino acids. CDR3 DNA sequence: TGTGCCAGCAGCAAAGGGGGAGACGCAGGGGGCGGGCAGTTTAACTATGGCTACACCTTC. Amino acid sequence: CASSKGGDAGGGQFNYGYTF.

The chain uses TRBV11-3 and TRBJ2-5; D ambiguous. V gave up 0 bases and J gave up 1 base, with 9 bases separating them. CDR3 length: 15 residues. Per germline, CDR1 SGHNT and CDR2 YENEEA. The CDR3 spells CASSLDGGAQETQYF. The CDR3 region has the DNA TGTGCCAGCAGCTTAGACGGCGGTGCCCAAGAGACCCAGTACTTC.

Only a few counts were recorded for this clone. The V gene is TRBV2, the J gene TRBJ2-7; 12 nucleotides align to TRBD2. Germline CDR1 SNHLY, CDR2 FYNNEI. The V segment lost 3 bases and the J segment 1 base; nucleotides outside the gene matches: 13. The CDR3 covers 19 residues. The CDR3 here is CASSDGRTTGTSGSYEQYF. In DNA form, the CDR3 reads TGTGCCAGCAGTGATGGACGGACAACCGGGACTAGCGGGTCCTACGAGCAGTACTTC.

The chain uses TRBV9 and TRBJ2-7, with TRBD2 as a possible D gene (6 bases). From germline, CDR1 is SGDLS and CDR2 YYNGEE. This CDR3 is 13 amino acids long. With 4 bases removed from V and 3 bases from J, the gap between germline ends came to 11 bases. The CDR3 spells CASSRDWDYEQYF. CDR3 coding DNA: TGTGCCAGCAGCCGGGACTGGGACTACGAGCAGTACTTC. Full variable domain (missing parts from reference TRBV9 and TRBJ2-7): DSGVTQTPKHLITATGQRVTLRCSPRSGDLSVYWYQQSLDQGLQFLIQYYNGEERAKGNILERFSAQQFPDLHSELNLSSLELGDSALYFCASSRDWDYEQYFGPGTRLTVT.

There are a few counts of this clone. The J gene is TRBJ2-7, the V gene TRBV6-5, with TRBD1 matching over 7 bases. Germline V gene lookup returns CDR1 MNHEY and CDR2 SVGAGI. Unmatched junction bases numbered 9, after V lost 4 bases and J lost 3 bases. This CDR3 region has 15 residues. DNA of the CDR3: TGTGCCAGCAGTTTCCTACAGGGGTCAATCTACGAGCAGTACTTC. Protein: CASSFLQGSIYEQYF.

The chain combines TRBV27 with TRBJ1-2, with 8 bases that match TRBD1. This CDR3 comprises 17 residues. Germline loops: CDR1 MNHEY, CDR2 SMNVEV (reference sequence). Trimming removed 2 bases from V and 4 bases from J; junction bases left unmatched: 12. CDR3 bases: TGTGCCAGCAGTTTAATAGGGGGGGAGGACAGGGCCTATGGCTACACCTTC. Translated: CASSLIGGEDRAYGYTF.

The rearrangement uses TRBV9 and TRBJ2-7, with D possibly being TRBD2 (7 bases). The CDR3 totals 14 residues. Trimming removed 6 bases at V and 2 bases at J, with 15 bases between. CDR1 SGDLS and CDR2 YYNGEE come from the germline V gene. CDR3 nucleotides: TGTGCCAGCAACAAAGGGGGGGGACCCTACGAGCAGTACTTC. The encoded protein is CASNKGGGPYEQYF.

This clone was detected only a few times. The V and J genes are TRBV30 and TRBJ2-2, with D maybe TRBD1 (5 bases). Germline values: CDR1 GTSNPN, CDR2 SVGIG (reference sequence). This CDR3 has 12 amino acids. V was clipped by 1 base and J by 10 bases, with 10 bases between them. The CDR3 is CAWSEGYVELFF. CDR3 DNA: TGTGCCTGGAGTGAGGGGTACGTGGAGCTGTTTTTT.

The CDR3 loop reads CASSLYWRRGAGYTF. CDR3 coding DNA: TGTGCCAGCAGTTTATACTGGCGGCGGGGTGCTGGCTACACCTTC. This chain uses TRBV28 with TRBJ1-2; D unresolved. Germline assignment: CDR1 MDHEN and CDR2 SYDVKM. The CDR3 runs 15 residues. V was shortened by 1 base and J by 7 bases, with 16 bases between the two germline ends.

This clone turned up a few times. Within the sample, other DNA sequences also encode this same CDR3. This rearrangement joins TRBV5-6 to TRBJ1-1, with D perhaps matching TRBD1 (5 bases). This CDR3 has 13 residues. Germline V gene lookup returns CDR1 SGHDT and CDR2 YYEEEE. Trimming shortened V by 4 bases and J by 1 base, and 8 bases separated the two germline ends. CDR3 bases: TGTGCCAGCAGCCCAACAGGGAACACTGAAGCTTTCTTT. This translates into CASSPTGNTEAFF.

This chain links TRBV11-2 with TRBJ1-1, with 10 bases fitting TRBD1. The CDR3 contains 16 residues. The V gene end was trimmed by 5 bases and the J gene end by 4 bases; junction bases not matched to a gene: 10. Germline CDR1 reads SGHAT; CDR2 reads FQNNGV. The CDR3 here is CASSKDRGRGGTEAFF. CDR3 DNA sequence: TGTGCCAGCAGCAAAGACAGGGGGCGAGGGGGCACTGAAGCTTTCTTT. The full variable domain, in which reference TRBV11-2 and TRBJ1-1 provide the parts outside the CDR3, is EAGVAQSPRYKIIEKRQSVAFWCNPISGHATLYWYQQILGQGPKLLIQFQNNGVVDDSQLPKDRFSAERLKGVDSTLKIQPAKLEDSAVYLCASSKDRGRGGTEAFFGQGTRLTVV.

V is TRBV29-1 and J is TRBJ1-4; possible D gene TRBD1, 6 bases. V was pared by 7 bases and J by 5 bases, with 17 bases between. This CDR3 spans 14 amino acids. Germline V gene data show CDR1 as SQVTM and CDR2 as ANQGSEA. The CDR3 DNA sequence: TGCAGCGCCAGGGGTCGGGCTCCGAATGAAAAACTGTTTTTT. It translates to CSARGRAPNEKLFF.

The chain employs TRBV6-5 and TRBJ2-7, with 9 bases lining up with TRBD1. The V segment lost 9 bases and the J segment 2 bases; nucleotides outside the gene matches: 5. CDR1 MNHEY and CDR2 SVGAGI come from the germline V gene. This CDR3 spans 13 amino acids. CDR3 nucleotides: TGTGCCAGTGGGGACAGGGCAACCTACGAGCAGTACTTC. Translation gives CASGDRATYEQYF.

This clone was counted only a few times. J is TRBJ2-1 and V is TRBV14; the D gene is possibly TRBD1 (5 bases). Germline V gene lookup returns CDR1 SGHDN and CDR2 FVKESK. This CDR3 spans 16 amino acids. V was cut by 0 bases and J by 2 bases, with 11 bases left in between. The CDR3 reads CASSQDRVGAYNEQFF. As DNA, the CDR3 is TGTGCCAGCAGCCAAGACAGGGTAGGGGCCTACAATGAGCAGTTCTTC.

V is TRBV19 and J is TRBJ2-5, with a weak D call TRBD2 (7 bases). The CDR3 runs 14 residues. From germline, CDR1 is LNHDA and CDR2 SQIVND (reference sequence). V gave up 5 bases and J gave up 4 bases, with 14 bases separating them. The CDR3 DNA reads TGTGCCAGTAGTTCAGTAGGGGGGGGAGAGACCCAGTACTTC. It yields the protein CASSSVGGGETQYF.

V gene TRBV7-2 combines with J gene TRBJ2-4, with D possibly matching TRBD2 (6 bases). The V gene's germline CDR1 is SGHTA and CDR2 FQGNSA. The CDR3 loop spans 15 amino acids. Trimming removed 2 bases at V and 6 bases at J, with 14 bases between. CDR3 bases: TGTGCCAGCAGCTTAAATGCGCGGGGAAGAAACATTCAGTACTTC. Amino acid sequence: CASSLNARGRNIQYF.

The CDR3 DNA reads as TGCAGCGTAGGACAGGGGGTCGGTAGCAATCAGCCCCAGCATTTT. Translation: CSVGQGVGSNQPQHF. This sequence joins TRBV29-1 and TRBJ1-5, with TRBD1 matching 10 bases. Per germline, CDR1 SQVTM and CDR2 ANQGSEA. Trimming cost V 6 bases and J 0 bases; bases outside gene matches: 5. The CDR3 totals 15 residues.

This clone was found a few times. The rearrangement links TRBV18 to TRBJ2-3, with 10 positions matching TRBD1. V gave up 0 bases and J gave up 6 bases; unmatched junction bases: 3. The germline V gene encodes CDR1 KGHSH and CDR2 LQKENI. The CDR3 is made up of 15 amino acids. Here the CDR3 reads CASSPPGTGVDTQYF. In DNA form, the CDR3 reads TGTGCCAGCTCACCACCGGGGACAGGGGTGGATACGCAGTATTTT. Drawing the rest from reference TRBV18 and TRBJ2-3, the complete variable domain is NAGVMQNPRHLVRRRGQEARLRCSPMKGHSHVYWYRQLPEEGLKFMVYLQKENIIDESGMPKERFSAEFPKEGPSILRIQQVVRGDSAAYFCASSPPGTGVDTQYFGPGTRLTVL.

The V and J genes are TRBV30 and TRBJ2-7; TRBD1 matches 8 bases. The trim removed 0 bases at V and 6 bases at J, leaving 7 bases unmatched. Germline CDR1 and CDR2: GTSNPN and SVGIG (reference sequence). The CDR3 runs 14 residues. The CDR3 is CAWSVGQGRAEQYF. CDR3 sequence (DNA): TGTGCCTGGAGTGTAGGACAGGGAAGGGCCGAGCAGTACTTC. Full variable domain (missing parts from reference TRBV30 and TRBJ2-7): SQTIHQWPATLVQPVGSPLSLECTVEGTSNPNLYWYRQAAGRGLQLLFYSVGIGQISSEVPQNLSASRPQDRQFILSSKKLLLSDSGFYLCAWSVGQGRAEQYFGPGTRLTVT.

This clone was detected only once. V usage is TRBV5-4 and J usage is TRBJ1-1; 7 bases line up with TRBD1. CDR3 length: 14 amino acids. The J segment lost 5 bases and the V segment lost 4 bases, leaving 8 bases of the junction unmatched. Germline lookup yields CDR1 SGHNT and CDR2 YYREEE (reference sequence). The CDR3 DNA reads as TGTGCCAGCAGCCCGGCAGGGGGTAGGACTGAAGCTTTCTTT. This gives the protein CASSPAGGRTEAFF.

The chain employs TRBV2 and TRBJ1-5; TRBD1 aligns across 8 bases. With V trimmed by 3 bases and J by 5 bases, 6 bases remained unmatched. The CDR3 is 15 amino acids. In germline, CDR1 is SNHLY, CDR2 FYNNEI. CDR3 sequence reads: CASSDRTGRDQPQHF. The CDR3 coding sequence is TGTGCCAGCAGTGACCGGACAGGGAGAGATCAGCCCCAGCATTTT.

The chain couples TRBV14 to TRBJ2-1; 7 bases align to TRBD2. Germline V gives CDR1 SGHDN, CDR2 FVKESK. The CDR3 consists of 15 residues. J was trimmed by 6 bases and V by 0 bases; bases with no gene match: 5. The CDR3 DNA is TGTGCCAGCAGCCAAGATATGAGGACTAGCAATGAGCAGTTCTTC. It encodes CASSQDMRTSNEQFF. Supplemented by reference TRBV14 and TRBJ2-1, the full variable domain reads EAGVTQFPSHSVIEKGQTVTLRCDPISGHDNLYWYRRVMGKEIKFLLHFVKESKQDESGMPNNRFLAERTGGTYSTLKVQPAELEDSGVYFCASSQDMRTSNEQFFGPGTRLTVL.

The chain joins TRBV18 to TRBJ2-3; TRBD2 aligns across 8 bases. The CDR3 runs to 13 residues. Germline V gives CDR1 KGHSH, CDR2 LQKENI. After removal of 4 bases from V and 6 bases from J, the junction contained 3 bases not matched to a gene. The CDR3 DNA reads TGTGCCAGCTCACACGGACTAGCTGATACGCAGTATTTT. It codes for CASSHGLADTQYF. Full variable domain (missing parts from reference TRBV18 and TRBJ2-3): NAGVMQNPRHLVRRRGQEARLRCSPMKGHSHVYWYRQLPEEGLKFMVYLQKENIIDESGMPKERFSAEFPKEGPSILRIQQVVRGDSAAYFCASSHGLADTQYFGPGTRLTVL.

This rearrangement joins TRBV6-6 to TRBJ1-1; TRBD1 aligns across 7 bases. Per the germline V gene, CDR1 is MNHNY and CDR2 is SVGAGI (reference sequence). After removal of 6 bases from V and 7 bases from J, the junction contained 5 bases not matched to a gene. This CDR3 is built from 12 residues. The DNA of the CDR3 is TGTGCCAGCAGCGTGACAGGGTATGAAGCTTTCTTT. Translation gives CASSVTGYEAFF.

The chain employs TRBV7-8 and TRBJ2-3, with D possibly TRBD2 on 5 matching bases. This CDR3 comprises 15 residues. The ends were cut back, 3 bases at V and 0 bases at J, with 10 bases in the middle. Germline CDR1 reads SGHVS; CDR2 reads FQNEAQ. CDR3 DNA sequence: TGTGCCAGCAGCTTCTACCGGACTAGCACAGATACGCAGTATTTT. The encoded protein is CASSFYRTSTDTQYF.

The J gene is TRBJ1-4, the V gene TRBV4-2; TRBD1 matches at 10 bases. V was clipped by 2 bases and J by 8 bases; unmatched bases: 5. Germline V gene data show CDR1 as LGHNA and CDR2 as YNFKEQ. The CDR3 runs 15 residues. The CDR3: CASSQRGTGDEKLFF. The CDR3 coding sequence is TGTGCCAGCAGCCAAAGGGGGACAGGGGACGAAAAACTGTTTTTT.

The chain links TRBV29-1 to TRBJ2-1; 7 bases map to TRBD2. This CDR3 is 14 amino acids long. Germline loops: CDR1 SQVTM, CDR2 ANQGSEA. Trimming removed 1 base from V and 3 bases from J; junction bases left unmatched: 3. This CDR3 reads CSVEVGGSYNEQFF. CDR3 sequence (DNA): TGCAGCGTTGAAGTCGGCGGGAGCTACAATGAGCAGTTCTTC.